These 11 T cell receptor beta chains were sequenced from one sample in a study of sequential checkpoint blockade in melanoma (dated by TCRdb to 2018 to 2020). The treatment or condition tag for this specimen amounts to: randomized to nivolumab then ipilimumab (arm A) or the reverse (arm B). To prepare the library, the immunoSEQ multiplex PCR assay was applied. TCRdb carries this immuneACCESS record with in-frame sequences only. Its versions omit some clonotypes, under half of them owing to an unresolved V gene in the studies checked, with the rest unexplained. This sample lists around 39,000 clones; 70% to 90% were detected once. Of the sample, around 6% falls within the top ten clones. Source: CD8+ T cells sorted from blood (inferred from file names), taken from a patient given nivolumab and ipilimumab in sequence. Every receptor here comes from a human donor with melanoma.

This clone has a handful of counts. V is TRBV6-5 and J is TRBJ2-7; 7 nucleotides line up with TRBD1. Germline loops: CDR1 MNHEY, CDR2 SVGAGI. The CDR3 is 13 amino acids. After removal of 6 bases from V and 0 bases from J, the junction contained 2 bases not matched to a gene. The DNA for the CDR3 is TGTGCCAGCAGCCACAGGGGCTCCTACGAGCAGTACTTC. It yields the protein CASSHRGSYEQYF.

This chain joins TRBV7-8 and TRBJ2-7, with a possible D match to TRBD1 (6 bases). Trimming shortened V by 5 bases and J by 5 bases, and 13 bases separated the two germline ends. Germline V lookup: CDR1 SGHVS, CDR2 FQNEAQ. The CDR3 is 13 residues long. The CDR3 bases are TGTGCCAGCAGCCGGGACACGGTAAACGAGCAGTACTTC. This translates into CASSRDTVNEQYF.

V is TRBV27 and J is TRBJ2-3; 8 nucleotides line up with TRBD2. The ends lost 3 bases at V and 8 bases at J; junction bases unmatched: 13. Per germline, CDR1 MNHEY and CDR2 SMNVEV (reference sequence). CDR3 length equals 16 residues. In DNA form, the CDR3 reads TGTGCCAGCAGTTTTGCGGGACAACCTCGGGGGGGTACGCAGTATTTT. Translated: CASSFAGQPRGGTQYF.

The V gene is TRBV5-1, the J gene TRBJ2-3; 16 positions agree with TRBD2. CDR3 length: 20 residues. Germline values: CDR1 SGHRS, CDR2 YFSETQ. Trimming took 0 bases from V and 7 from J; bases not matched to a gene: 14. The CDR3 DNA is TGCGCCAGCAGCTTGGACCCTGCGGGACTAGCGGGAGGGCCGGTAAATACGCAGTATTTT. Translation: CASSLDPAGLAGGPVNTQYF. Combining the CDR3 with reference TRBV5-1 and TRBJ2-3 gives the whole variable domain KAGVTQTPRYLIKTRGQQVTLSCSPISGHRSVSWYQQTPGQGLQFLFEYFSETQRNKGNFPGRFSGRQFSNSRSEMNVSTLELGDSALYLCASSLDPAGLAGGPVNTQYFGPGTRLTVL.

This clone was counted a few times. Within the sample, other DNA sequences also encode this same CDR3. The J gene is TRBJ2-7, the V gene TRBV6-1, with TRBD2 matching over 12 bases. J lost 3 bases, V lost 5 bases, and 2 bases had no gene match. The germline V gene has CDR1 MNHNS and CDR2 SASEGT. This CDR3 region has 14 residues. Here the CDR3 DNA reads TGTGCCAGCAGTTCGGGACTAGCGGGCTACGAGCAGTACTTC. It yields the protein CASSSGLAGYEQYF.

The J gene is TRBJ2-7, the V gene TRBV28; D may be TRBD1 (6 bases). The V gene's germline CDR1 is MDHEN and CDR2 SYDVKM. The CDR3 runs to 13 residues. Trimming took off 5 bases at V and 2 bases at J, with 10 bases between the two ends. The CDR3, as DNA: TGTGCCAGCAGTCCAAGGACAGCCTACGAGCAGTACTTC. Translating it yields CASSPRTAYEQYF.

This sequence joins TRBV27 and TRBJ2-7; 9 nucleotides line up with TRBD2. The V and J ends lost 8 bases and 0 bases, in that order; junction bases with no gene match: 2. This CDR3 has 13 amino acids. The germline V gene has CDR1 MNHEY and CDR2 SMNVEV (reference sequence). CDR3 nucleotide sequence: TGTGCCAGCTCTAGCGGGAACTCCTACGAGCAGTACTTC. This codes for CASSSGNSYEQYF.

The rearrangement uses TRBV5-4 and TRBJ2-3, with TRBD2 as a possible D gene (6 bases). V shed 1 base and J shed 4 bases, with 13 bases lying between them. The CDR3 is 15 residues long. Germline lookup yields CDR1 SGHNT and CDR2 YYREEE (reference sequence). Here the CDR3 reads CASSLSGSGPDTQYF. The DNA for the CDR3 is TGTGCCAGCAGCTTGTCCGGGAGTGGGCCAGATACGCAGTATTTT. The full variable domain, completed using reference TRBV5-4 and TRBJ2-3, is ETGVTQSPTHLIKTRGQQVTLRCSSQSGHNTVSWYQQALGQGPQFIFQYYREEENGRGNFPPRFSGLQFPNYSSELNVNALELDDSALYLCASSLSGSGPDTQYFGPGTRLTVL.

J is TRBJ2-2 and V is TRBV4-1; D possibly corresponds to TRBD2 (5 bases). V dropped 7 bases and J dropped 2 bases, with 8 bases sitting between them. CDR1 is MGHRA, CDR2 YSYEKL, per germline. The CDR3 has 13 residues. CDR3 loop: CASTGINTGELFF. CDR3 coding DNA: TGCGCCAGCACCGGGATTAACACCGGGGAGCTGTTTTTT.

The V call is TRBV9, the J call TRBJ2-7, with D tentatively TRBD2 (5 bases). V lost 2 bases, J lost 6 bases, and 12 bases lay in between. CDR1 is SGDLS and CDR2 is YYNGEE in the germline V gene. There are 13 residues in the CDR3. The DNA for the CDR3 is TGTGCCAGCAGCGTTTATACTAGTGGCGAGCAGTACTTC. Amino acids: CASSVYTSGEQYF.

The chain uses TRBV2 and TRBJ1-1; 8 bases line up with TRBD1. The CDR3 totals 15 residues. Germline V lookup: CDR1 SNHLY, CDR2 FYNNEI. The junction had 2 bases not matched to a gene; V was cut back by 1 base and J by 1 base. In DNA form, the CDR3 reads TGTGCCAGCAGTGAAGGGACAGGGAGGAACACTGAAGCTTTCTTT. It is translated as CASSEGTGRNTEAFF.